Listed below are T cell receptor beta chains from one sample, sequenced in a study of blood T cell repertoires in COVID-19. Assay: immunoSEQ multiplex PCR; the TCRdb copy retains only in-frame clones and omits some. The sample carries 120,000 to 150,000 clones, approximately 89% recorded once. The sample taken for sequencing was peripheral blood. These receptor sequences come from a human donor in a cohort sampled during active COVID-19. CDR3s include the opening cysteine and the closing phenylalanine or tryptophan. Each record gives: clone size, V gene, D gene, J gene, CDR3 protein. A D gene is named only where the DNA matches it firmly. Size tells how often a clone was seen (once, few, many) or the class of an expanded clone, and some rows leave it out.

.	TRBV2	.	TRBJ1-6	CASSRETRSPLHF
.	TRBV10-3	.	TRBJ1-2	CAISEEGGRSNYGYTF
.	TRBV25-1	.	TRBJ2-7	CASSELRRGYYEQYF
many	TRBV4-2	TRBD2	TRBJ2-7	CASSQDIEAGGREQYF
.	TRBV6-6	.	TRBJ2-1	CASSFQANEQFF
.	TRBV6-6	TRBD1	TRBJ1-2	CASSQDRGLYGYTF
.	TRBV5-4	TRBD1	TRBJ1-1	CASSPLTGGTEAFF
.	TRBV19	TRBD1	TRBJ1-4	CASSSDRTNEKLFF
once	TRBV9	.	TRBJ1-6	CASSATGFSPLHF
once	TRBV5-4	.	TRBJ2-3	CASSIPGGLGADTQYF
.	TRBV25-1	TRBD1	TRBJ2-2	CASTGTGRAGELFF
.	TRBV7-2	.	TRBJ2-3	CASSKGGAHTDTQYF
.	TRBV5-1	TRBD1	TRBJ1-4	CASSSRQGNEKLFF
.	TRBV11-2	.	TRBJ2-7	CASGGDLSSYEQYF
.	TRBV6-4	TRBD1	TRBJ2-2	CASSVFGTGNTGELFF
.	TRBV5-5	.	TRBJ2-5	CASSLPGQETQYF
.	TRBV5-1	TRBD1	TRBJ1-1	CASSPDRQGWNPNTEAFF
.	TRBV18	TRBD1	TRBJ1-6	CASSSTGVNLHF
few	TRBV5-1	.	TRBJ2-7	CASSRTGAGERYEQYF
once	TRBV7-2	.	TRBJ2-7	CASSFYWSYEQYF
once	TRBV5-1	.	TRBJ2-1	CASSLDIGEQFF
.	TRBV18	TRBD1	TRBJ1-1	CASSPTGATEAFF
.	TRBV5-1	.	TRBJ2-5	CASSLEAGEETQYF
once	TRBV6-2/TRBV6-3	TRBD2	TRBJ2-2	CASSYETSYENTGELFF
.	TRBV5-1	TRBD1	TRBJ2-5	CASSLWTGVQETQYF